This T cell receptor beta chain was sequenced in a study of immune heterogeneity within non-small cell lung tumors. Study information: A few squamous cell carcinomas, 9 to 10 non-squamous carcinomas and 1 not otherwise specified made up the tumors.

Study-wide results and limits: Identical dominant CDR3 beta clonotypes were found repeatedly across the tumor sites of a single patient, and these appeared alongside high-frequency clones that were unique to particular tumor locations. Local T-cell repertoire clonality was correlated with local tumor mutational burden, and the correlation was positive. It was moderate in strength but statistically significant (R about 0.37).

The template for each sample was 600 ng of genomic DNA, which had been extracted from bulk tumor tissue. In surgery, several biopsies were collected from each primary tumor at widely spaced sites. The study cohort was described as untreated, and its members had newly diagnosed non-small cell lung cancer. They went on to have curative surgery. Those donating were patients (newly diagnosed with non-small cell lung cancer) who were having surgery with curative intent. In the case of this clonotype: Its antigen remains unknown. A much larger clonotype is one base distant, so this may be a read error.

The CDR3 runs 16 residues. The germline V gene has CDR1 KGHDR and CDR2 SFDVKD. Using 32 V and 13 J primers, multiplex PCR amplified TCR beta CDR3. TCRdb re-analysed the multiplex PCR reads in MiXCR, keeping a single row per CDR3 protein. The sample lists 20,000 to 25,000 distinct CDR3 sequences, 28% occurring once. This chain links TRBV24-1 with TRBJ2-1; 10 bases fit TRBD2. This TCR was recovered from a middle-aged man with non-small cell lung cancer. The material sequenced was lung tumor tissue. The CDR3 sequence: CATSDTSSGRVYEQLF. Written as DNA, the CDR3 is TGTGCCACCAGTGACACCAGCAGCGGGAGGGTGTATGAGCAGTTGTTC.